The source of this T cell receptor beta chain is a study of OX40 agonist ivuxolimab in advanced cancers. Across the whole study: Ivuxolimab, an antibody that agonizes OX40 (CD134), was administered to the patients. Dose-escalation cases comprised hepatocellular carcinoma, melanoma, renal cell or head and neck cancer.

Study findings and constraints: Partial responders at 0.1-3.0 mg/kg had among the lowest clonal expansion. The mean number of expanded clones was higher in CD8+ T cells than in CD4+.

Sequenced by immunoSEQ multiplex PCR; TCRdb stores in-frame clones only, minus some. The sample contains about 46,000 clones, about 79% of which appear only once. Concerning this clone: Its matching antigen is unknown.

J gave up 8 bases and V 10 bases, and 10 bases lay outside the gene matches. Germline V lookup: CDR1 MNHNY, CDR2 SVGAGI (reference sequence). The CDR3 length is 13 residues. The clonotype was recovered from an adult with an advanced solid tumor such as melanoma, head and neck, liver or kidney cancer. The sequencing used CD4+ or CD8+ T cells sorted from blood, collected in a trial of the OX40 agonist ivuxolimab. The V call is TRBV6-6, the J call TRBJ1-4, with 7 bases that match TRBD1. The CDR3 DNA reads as TGTGCCACCAAGACAGGGAGGATGGAAAAACTGTTTTTT. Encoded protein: CATKTGRMEKLFF.